Listed here are 13 T cell receptor beta chains from one sample, sequenced in a study of T cells after yellow fever vaccination (dated by TCRdb to about 2019). Reading the label with the study, this specimen's treatment or condition is: live attenuated yellow fever vaccine strain. The library was generated by 5' RACE. TCRdb shows the sequencer as Illumina HiSeq 2500. The public reads were reprocessed in TCRdb via fastp at Q25 and MiXCR, keeping in-frame beta chains. Every distinct CDR3 protein forms one entry, paired with its most common genes and DNA. The sample table contains 25,000 to 30,000 distinct CDR3 sequences; only one count was recorded for over 5% of them. 20% to 30% of the sample lies in the top ten. Sequences were derived from PBMCs, either bulk or a sorted T-cell subset (CD4+, CD8+, memory, or dextramer-sorted; not recorded which), sampled on the day of the yellow fever booster vaccination. Receptors originate from a man younger than 40 who received the YFV17D yellow fever vaccine.

The rearrangement joins TRBV20-1 to TRBJ2-2; TRBD2 matches 12 bases. In germline, CDR1 is DFQATT, CDR2 SNEGSKA (reference sequence). The CDR3 length is 14 residues. V shed 5 bases, J shed 5 bases, and the junction held 3 bases outside the gene matches. The CDR3 coding sequence is TGCAGTGCTCTAGCGGGAGGGAGTACCGGGGAGCTGTTTTTT. As protein: CSALAGGSTGELFF.

The chain combines TRBV12-3 or TRBV12-4 with TRBJ1-1; the D is unclear. There are 13 residues in the CDR3. Trimming removed 6 bases at V and 4 bases at J, with 12 bases between. In nucleotides, the CDR3 is TGTGCCAGCAGCCTGAGGTTGGGCACTGAAGCTTTCTTT. Translating gives CASSLRLGTEAFF.

This chain connects TRBV5-6 to TRBJ2-3; TRBD2 matches 8 bases. The CDR3 consists of 16 residues. Germline values: CDR1 SGHDT, CDR2 YYEEEE. V lost 3 bases, J lost 2 bases, and 8 bases stayed unmatched. The CDR3 spells CASSSPGLGPTDTQYF. CDR3 DNA sequence: TGTGCCAGCAGCTCACCGGGACTAGGTCCCACAGATACGCAGTATTTT.

This clonotype appeared many times. The rearrangement uses TRBV11-2 and TRBJ2-5, with 8 bases matching TRBD1. V dropped 7 bases and J dropped 2; count of bases not matched to a gene: 15. The V gene's germline CDR1 is SGHAT and CDR2 FQNNGV. The CDR3 runs 17 residues. The CDR3 DNA reads as TGTGCCAGCATCCTATCAGCCCCAGGGGGCTGGCAAGAGACCCAGTACTTC. Translated, it gives CASILSAPGGWQETQYF. Supplemented by reference TRBV11-2 and TRBJ2-5, the full variable domain reads EAGVAQSPRYKIIEKRQSVAFWCNPISGHATLYWYQQILGQGPKLLIQFQNNGVVDDSQLPKDRFSAERLKGVDSTLKIQPAKLEDSAVYLCASILSAPGGWQETQYFGPGTRLLVL.

This clonotype was detected ten times or more. V is TRBV20-1 and J is TRBJ1-6, with D hard to call. Germline V gene lookup returns CDR1 DFQATT and CDR2 SNEGSKA (reference sequence). The CDR3 is 13 residues long. Between the trimmed V and J ends, which lost 3 bases and 5 bases, there was a span of 8 bases. The CDR3, as DNA: TGCAGTGCTAGGACTGGGAATAATTCACCCCTCCACTTT. This gives the protein CSARTGNNSPLHF.

The sample holds many counts of this clonotype. CDR3 nucleotides: TGTGCCAGCAGTGAAGTCTATGGCTACACCTTC. Its protein is CASSEVYGYTF. The gene calls are TRBV2 and TRBJ1-2; the D is unclear. This CDR3 is 11 amino acids long. Germline V CDR1 and CDR2: SNHLY, FYNNEI. V was clipped by 1 base and J by 4 bases, with 1 base between them.

The chain links TRBV5-1 to TRBJ1-5, with no clear D. CDR1 and CDR2 (germline): SGHRS, YFSETQ. Between the trimmed V and J ends, which lost 0 bases and 4 bases, there was a span of 5 bases. The CDR3 runs to 13 residues. The CDR3: CASSLDWNQPQHF. The CDR3, as DNA: TGCGCCAGCAGCTTGGACTGGAATCAGCCCCAGCATTTT.

In this sample, this clonotype turned up a few times. The chain combines TRBV11-2 with TRBJ1-4; no firm D call. CDR1 is SGHAT, CDR2 FQNNGV, per germline. The CDR3 is 14 amino acids. V shed 0 bases and J shed 9 bases, with 11 bases lying between them. CDR3 sequence: CASSLDWTAQKLFF. The CDR3 DNA sequence: TGTGCCAGCAGCTTAGATTGGACGGCCCAAAAACTGTTTTTT.

This clonotype was counted many times. The rearrangement uses TRBV30 and TRBJ2-3, with D unclear. There are 13 residues in the CDR3. The V gene's germline CDR1 is GTSNPN and CDR2 SVGIG (reference sequence). The V end lost 1 base, the J end lost 4 bases, and 9 bases lay between the germline ends. DNA of the CDR3: TGTGCCTGGAGTGGGGTTAGCTCAGATACGCAGTATTTT. Its translation is CAWSGVSSDTQYF.

This clonotype was detected ten times or more. The chain carries TRBV6-5 and TRBJ2-7, with no clear D. The CDR3 is made up of 13 amino acids. Germline values: CDR1 MNHEY, CDR2 SVGAGI. Trimming removed 7 bases at V and 0 bases at J, with 10 bases between. CDR3 sequence reads: CASISYTSYEQYF. In DNA form, the CDR3 reads TGTGCCAGCATATCCTACACCTCCTACGAGCAGTACTTC.

This clonotype was detected many times. The V call is TRBV20-1, the J call TRBJ2-3; maybe TRBD1 (5 bases). V shed 6 bases and J shed 5 bases, with 9 bases lying between them. Germline V gene data show CDR1 as DFQATT and CDR2 as SNEGSKA (reference sequence). This CDR3 is 11 amino acids long. The CDR3 DNA is TGCAGTGCCGGACACGGAGATACGCAGTATTTT. The encoded protein is CSAGHGDTQYF.

J is TRBJ2-1 and V is TRBV20-1, with 8 bases identical to TRBD1. Looked up from germline, CDR1 is DFQATT and CDR2 is SNEGSKA (reference sequence). The CDR3 loop spans 14 amino acids. Trimming at V came to 6 bases and at J to 0 bases, leaving 4 bases not matched to a gene. DNA of the CDR3: TGCAGTGCCCCACAGGGGGGCTCCTACAATGAGCAGTTCTTC. Translation gives CSAPQGGSYNEQFF.

In this sample, this clonotype turned up many times. The chain has TRBV7-2 and TRBJ2-2; TRBD2 matches 9 bases. CDR3 length: 18 residues. With V trimmed by 2 bases and J by 5 bases, 12 bases remained unmatched. Germline values: CDR1 SGHTA, CDR2 FQGNSA. The CDR3 here is CASSLFSAGGSGTGELFF. The CDR3 DNA reads TGTGCCAGCAGCTTATTCTCAGCGGGAGGCTCGGGGACCGGGGAGCTGTTTTTT.